This T cell receptor beta chain was sequenced in a study of ipilimumab plus nivolumab after autologous stem cell transplantation. The overall study: Typical patient got a handful of ipilimumab doses and roughly 8 nivolumab doses (median). DLBCL patients had primary refractory or relapsed disease.

Assay used: immunoSEQ multiplex PCR; TCRdb lists only in-frame clones, some missing. The sample lists some 17,000 clones; more than 70% were seen once. Checkpoint therapy with ipilimumab 1 mg/kg began 14 to 28 days after transplant. Germline assignment: CDR1 SGHNT and CDR2 YENEEA. Trimming took off 6 bases at V and 0 bases at J, with 13 bases between the two ends. There are 15 residues in the CDR3. Material: PBMCs, obtained in a trial of ipilimumab plus nivolumab as post-transplant consolidation. This clonotype was sampled from a male donor with diffuse large B-cell lymphoma. The chain joins TRBV11-3 to TRBJ2-3, with TRBD2 as a possible D gene (6 bases). This chain's CDR3 is CASSKRSGSTDTQYF. For the CDR3, the DNA is TGTGCCAGCAGTAAACGTAGCGGAAGCACAGATACGCAGTATTTT.